Following are 14 T cell receptor beta chains from one sample sequenced in a study of T cell repertoires in cytomegalovirus infection. These receptors have no known antigen. TCRdb itself ran the reads through MiXCR, one entry per CDR3 protein. The sample includes approximately 110,000 distinct CDR3 sequences, more than 30% seen only once; the top ten take 58%. The source was CD8+ T cells from cultured PBMCs, collected from culture after CMV antigen stimulation. The receptors stem from a human donor in good health (CMV status not recorded). Some clones in this sample may be carry-over from other donors' samples.

This clonotype was seen a handful of times. The chain has TRBV7-2 and TRBJ2-5; the D is unclear. The CDR3 covers 17 residues. CDR1 and CDR2 from the germline V gene are SGHTA and FQGNSA. The V gene lost 0 bases and the J gene lost 2 bases, with 16 bases spanning the gap. The CDR3 loop is CASSLAWSEEMQETQYF. CDR3 nucleotide sequence: TGTGCCAGCAGCTTAGCGTGGAGTGAGGAGATGCAAGAGACCCAGTACTTC. Based on the CDR3 plus reference TRBV7-2 and TRBJ2-5, the full variable domain is GAGVSQSPSNKVTEKGKDVELRCDPISGHTALYWYRQSLGQGLEFLIYFQGNSAPDKSGLPSDRFSAERTGGSVSTLTIQRTQQEDSAVYLCASSLAWSEEMQETQYFGPGTRLLVL.

This clonotype showed up just a few times. The V gene is TRBV6-1, the J gene TRBJ1-4, with D possibly being TRBD1 (5 bases). The CDR3 extends over 13 amino acids. The V gene lost 6 bases and the J gene lost 3 bases, with 8 bases spanning the gap. Germline V CDR1 and CDR2: MNHNS, SASEGT. The CDR3 sequence: CASSRGANEKLFF. The CDR3 region has the DNA TGTGCCAGCAGCCGGGGGGCTAATGAAAAACTGTTTTTT.

This clonotype has only a few counts. The chain employs TRBV11-2 and TRBJ1-4; no definite D call. This CDR3 is built from 15 residues. Germline CDR1 and CDR2: SGHAT and FQNNGV. V lost 3 bases, J lost 5 bases, and 13 bases lay in between. The CDR3 loop reads CASSFVVRKNEKLFF. CDR3 DNA sequence: TGTGCCAGCAGCTTTGTGGTGCGAAAGAATGAAAAACTGTTTTTT.

The table lists this clonotype with a few counts. The rearrangement uses TRBV11-2 and TRBJ2-1; D might be TRBD2 (6 bases). V was pared by 5 bases and J by 8 bases, with 16 bases between. This CDR3 has 14 amino acids. Germline assignment: CDR1 SGHAT and CDR2 FQNNGV. In DNA, the CDR3 is TGTGCCAGCAGCGTCGGGGCGGGGCGGTATGAGCAGTTCTTC. Its translation: CASSVGAGRYEQFF.

This clonotype has only a few counts. CDR3 protein: CASSLAGENTGELFF. The CDR3 DNA reads TGTGCCAGCAGCTTAGCGGGGGAGAACACCGGGGAGCTGTTTTTT. This chain links TRBV7-2 with TRBJ2-2; possibly TRBD1 or TRBD2 for D (5 bases each). Germline V gene data show CDR1 as SGHTA and CDR2 as FQGNSA. Trimming stripped 0 bases from V and 1 base from J, with 6 bases between. The CDR3 loop spans 15 amino acids. The entire variable domain, with the rest obtained from reference TRBV7-2 and TRBJ2-2, is as follows: GAGVSQSPSNKVTEKGKDVELRCDPISGHTALYWYRQSLGQGLEFLIYFQGNSAPDKSGLPSDRFSAERTGGSVSTLTIQRTQQEDSAVYLCASSLAGENTGELFFGEGSRLTVL.

This clonotype has a count of ten or more. The chain is built from TRBV6-5 and TRBJ2-2, with D perhaps TRBD2 (5 bases). The CDR3 has 16 residues. V dropped 2 bases and J dropped 1 base, with 11 bases sitting between them. Germline CDR1 reads MNHEY; CDR2 reads SVGAGI. The CDR3 sequence is CASSYLPTRNTGELFF. The CDR3 bases are TGTGCCAGCAGTTACCTCCCTACTAGGAACACCGGGGAGCTGTTTTTT.

V and J are TRBV11-3 and TRBJ2-1, with 7 bases aligning to TRBD1. V shed 4 bases and J 0 bases; nucleotides not matched to a gene: 9. Germline V gene sequence: CDR1 SGHNT, CDR2 YENEEA. The CDR3 is made up of 17 amino acids. The CDR3 region has the DNA TGTGCCAGCAGCTCAGCCGCGACAGGGAGCTCCTACAATGAGCAGTTCTTC. The encoded protein is CASSSAATGSSYNEQFF.

This clonotype was seen just once. The chain links TRBV27 to TRBJ1-1, with D possibly TRBD1 on 5 matching bases. The CDR3 extends over 16 amino acids. Between the trimmed V and J ends, which lost 0 bases and 3 bases, there was a span of 14 bases. Germline CDR1 is MNHEY and CDR2 is SMNVEV (reference sequence). CDR3 coding DNA: TGTGCCAGCAGTTTATCCCGGTACGGGGGAGACACTGAAGCTTTCTTT. As protein: CASSLSRYGGDTEAFF.

There are a few counts of this clonotype. The V gene is TRBV7-9, the J gene TRBJ1-4, with 8 bases matching TRBD1. The CDR3 totals 14 residues. Germline CDR1 SEHNR, CDR2 FQNEAQ (reference sequence). V gave up 5 bases and J gave up 6 bases; unmatched junction bases: 5. DNA of the CDR3: TGTGCCAGCAGCCCCAACAGGGGGTATGAAAAACTGTTTTTT. Translating gives CASSPNRGYEKLFF.

This clonotype was observed a few times. The chain is built from TRBV7-6 and TRBJ2-2; possibly TRBD2 for D (5 bases). Per the germline V gene, CDR1 is SGHVS and CDR2 is FNYEAQ. The length of the CDR3 is 13 residues. V shed 7 bases and J shed 3 bases, with 9 bases lying between them. The chain's CDR3 is CASIRGYTGELFF. CDR3 sequence (DNA): TGTGCCAGCATCCGAGGGTACACCGGGGAGCTGTTTTTT.

This clonotype was seen at least ten times. One end of the junction does not line up with germline, which may come from a read error. The gene calls are TRBV6-2 or TRBV6-3 and TRBJ2-3, with TRBD1 matching 10 bases. Germline CDR1 reads MNHEY; CDR2 reads SVGEGT. The CDR3 runs to 16 residues. CDR3 region: CASSRDRGYMTDPQYF. The DNA for the CDR3 is TGTGCCAGCAGCCGGGACAGGGGATATATGACAGATCCGCAGTATTTT.

A few counts support this clonotype. The rearrangement links TRBV7-9 to TRBJ2-5, with D possibly TRBD2 on 6 matching bases. The CDR3 has 14 residues. Germline-derived CDR1 and CDR2 are SEHNR and FQNEAQ (reference sequence). Trimming stripped 5 bases from V and 2 bases from J, with 12 bases between. The CDR3: CASSLETRQETQYF. The CDR3 DNA follows: TGTGCCAGCAGCCTCGAGACTAGGCAAGAGACCCAGTACTTC.

This clonotype was detected a few times. The genes are TRBV12-3 or TRBV12-4 and TRBJ1-1; D is perhaps TRBD1 (5 bases). Trimming pared 7 bases from V and 6 bases from J, leaving 15 bases between. The CDR3 runs 13 residues. DNA for the CDR3: TGTGCCAGCACCTCAGGACATTTCCCTGAAGCTTTCTTT. Its protein is CASTSGHFPEAFF.

This clonotype was counted between two and nine times. J is TRBJ2-7 and V is TRBV7-9, with 8 nucleotides matching TRBD2. The germline V gene encodes CDR1 SEHNR and CDR2 FQNEAQ (reference sequence). Trimming took 1 base from V and 2 from J; bases not matched to a gene: 13. The CDR3 contains 18 residues. This CDR3 is CASSLVGIGGGPTYEQYF. Written as DNA, the CDR3 is TGTGCCAGCAGCTTAGTTGGCATCGGCGGGGGGCCAACCTACGAGCAGTACTTC.